One sample yielded the 18 T cell receptor beta chains listed below, sequenced in a study of T cells in Graves' hyperthyroidism and ophthalmopathy (dated by TCRdb to the late 2010s). The library was produced with multiplex PCR. The instrument was an Illumina HiSeq 2000. Amplification of TCR beta CDR3 regions was carried out from RNA transcripts. A first-round RT-PCR of the TCR CDR3 used the HTBI primer set with the Qiagen OneStep RT-PCR kit. In TCRdb, the public reads were trimmed at Q25 with fastp and aligned with MiXCR, with productive beta chains retained. When rows share a CDR3 protein, they turn into one entry using the most common DNA and genes. Here the sample has approximately 510,000 distinct CDR3 sequences; approximately 49% occur a single time. The leading ten clones occupy about 40% of the sample. Sequencing was carried out using peripheral blood or thyroid tissue (not recorded which). The origin of the receptors is an adult woman with Graves' disease, either hyperthyroidism or ophthalmopathy (not recorded which).

CDR3 nucleotide sequence: TGTGCCAGCAGCCACCGGGCGGGAAGGGACACTGAAGCTTTCTTT. Encoded protein: CASSHRAGRDTEAFF. The J gene is TRBJ1-1, the V gene TRBV7-9; D unresolved. V shed 5 bases and J shed 3 bases, with 16 bases lying between them. CDR3 length: 15 amino acids. CDR1 and CDR2 from the germline V gene are SEHNR and FQNEAQ (reference sequence).

Only a few counts were recorded for this clonotype. The chain is built from TRBV13 and TRBJ1-1; D gene uncertain. The V gene lost 5 bases and the J gene lost 4 bases, with 11 bases spanning the gap. Germline V gives CDR1 PRHDT, CDR2 FYEKMQ (reference sequence). CDR3 length: 13 amino acids. Written as DNA, the CDR3 is TGTGCCAGCAGCCGCGGGAAGAGCACTGAAGCTTTCTTT. Translated: CASSRGKSTEAFF.

The CDR3 protein is CASSPGLMEGNQPQHF. In nucleotides, the CDR3 is TGCGCCAGCAGCCCGGGACTCATGGAGGGGAATCAGCCCCAGCATTTT. The J gene is TRBJ1-5, the V gene TRBV5-1, with a possible D match to TRBD1 (5 bases). The CDR3 length is 16 residues. V was shortened by 4 bases and J by 4 bases, with 18 bases between the two germline ends. In germline, CDR1 is SGHRS, CDR2 YFSETQ.

This clonotype was observed a few times. V is TRBV29-1 and J is TRBJ2-5; 11 nucleotides align to TRBD2. J was trimmed by 5 bases and V by 3 bases; bases with no gene match: 5. The germline gives CDR1 SQVTM, CDR2 ANQGSEA. The CDR3 contains 14 residues. This chain's CDR3 is CSVEPTSGGETQYF. The CDR3 region has the DNA TGCAGCGTTGAGCCCACTAGCGGGGGTGAGACCCAGTACTTC.

This clonotype has only a few counts. The chain has TRBV12-3 or TRBV12-4 and TRBJ2-6; 9 nucleotides line up with TRBD1. V shed 6 bases and J 4 bases; nucleotides not matched to a gene: 4. The length of the CDR3 is 15 residues. CDR3 in amino acids: CASRRTGAGANVLTF. The CDR3 region has the DNA TGTGCCAGCAGGCGGACAGGGGCCGGGGCCAACGTCCTGACTTTC.

Many counts were recorded for this clonotype. This chain links TRBV20-1 with TRBJ2-5, with 9 bases identical to TRBD2. The V gene end was trimmed by 8 bases and the J gene end by 4 bases; junction bases not matched to a gene: 2. Germline V gene sequence: CDR1 DFQATT, CDR2 SNEGSKA (reference sequence). The CDR3 extends over 11 amino acids. The CDR3 DNA reads TGCAGTTTACTAGCGGGAGAGACCCAGTACTTC. Its protein product is CSLLAGETQYF.

The rearrangement joins TRBV10-3 to TRBJ1-1; D unclear. Germline lookup yields CDR1 ENHRY and CDR2 SYGVKD. The CDR3 runs to 13 residues. V lost 6 bases to trimming and J lost 0 bases, with 8 bases between them. The CDR3, as DNA: TGTGCCATCAGGCAGACGATGAACACTGAAGCTTTCTTT. Translating it yields CAIRQTMNTEAFF.

The chain uses TRBV19 and TRBJ1-5, with a weak D call TRBD1 (5 bases). The CDR3 spans 15 residues. The germline V and J ends were trimmed by 4 bases and 5 bases, with 15 bases remaining between them. Germline CDR1 reads LNHDA; CDR2 reads SQIVND (reference sequence). Written as DNA, the CDR3 is TGTGCCAGTAGTAGGGCCTACAGGCGGGATCAGCCCCAGCATTTT. Protein product: CASSRAYRRDQPQHF.

The chain is built from TRBV7-3 and TRBJ1-2; D not resolved. CDR1 SGHTA and CDR2 FQGTGA come from the germline V gene. The germline V and J ends were trimmed by 6 bases and 4 bases, with 18 bases remaining between them. The CDR3 loop spans 15 amino acids. CDR3 sequence reads: CASSLGVGVGYGYTF. The CDR3 DNA reads as TGTGCCAGCAGTCTGGGCGTTGGAGTTGGCTATGGCTACACCTTC.

In regard to this clonotype: One base away lies a much larger clone, so this may be a sequencing read error. The V call is TRBV20-1, the J call TRBJ1-3; D remains ambiguous. The germline gives CDR1 DFQATT, CDR2 SNEGSKA (reference sequence). V lost 6 bases to trimming and J lost 8 bases, with 17 bases between them. CDR3 size: 13 residues. CDR3 sequence reads: CSAIIPSEDTIYF. The CDR3 DNA is TGCAGTGCCATCATTCCTTCTGAAGACACCATATATTTT.

With regard to this clonotype: Just one base apart from a much larger clone, this may be a read error. The gene calls are TRBV6-5 and TRBJ1-1; 12 nucleotides agree with TRBD1. Trimming cost V 0 bases and J 12 bases; bases outside gene matches: 8. CDR3 size: 15 residues. Germline CDR1 is MNHEY and CDR2 is SVGAGI. The CDR3 spells CASSYSGTGGLGSFF. The CDR3 region has the DNA TGTGCCAGCAGTTACTCCGGGACAGGGGGCTTGGGATCTTTCTTT.

This chain links TRBV10-3 with TRBJ2-2; a possible D gene is TRBD2 (6 bases). With 9 bases removed from V and 4 bases from J, the gap between germline ends came to 6 bases. Germline CDR1 reads ENHRY; CDR2 reads SYGVKD. This CDR3 is 11 amino acids long. For the CDR3, the DNA is TGTGCCATAGCGGGCACCGGGGAGCTGTTTTTT. It translates to CAIAGTGELFF.

This clonotype was counted at least ten times. The chain's CDR3 is CASRSDLVGNTIYF. CDR3 sequence (DNA): TGTGCCAGCAGGTCAGACCTCGTTGGAAACACCATATATTTT. This rearrangement joins TRBV7-2 to TRBJ1-3; D uncertain. Germline CDR1 is SGHTA and CDR2 is FQGNSA. There are 14 residues in the CDR3. V lost 6 bases, J lost 3 bases, and 12 bases lay in between. Combining the CDR3 with reference TRBV7-2 and TRBJ1-3 gives the whole variable domain GAGVSQSPSNKVTEKGKDVELRCDPISGHTALYWYRQSLGQGLEFLIYFQGNSAPDKSGLPSDRFSAERTGGSVSTLTIQRTQQEDSAVYLCASRSDLVGNTIYFGEGSWLTVV.

This chain uses TRBV29-1 with TRBJ2-7; 11 bases agree with TRBD2. The CDR3 spans 13 residues. The J segment lost 5 bases and the V segment lost 6 bases, leaving 6 bases of the junction unmatched. Germline V gene data show CDR1 as SQVTM and CDR2 as ANQGSEA. The CDR3 spells CSVDLAGGNEQYF. The CDR3 nucleotides are TGCAGCGTAGACCTAGCGGGAGGTAACGAGCAGTACTTC.

This clonotype was seen at least ten times. The chain couples TRBV11-1 to TRBJ2-5; D not certain. CDR1 is SGHAT and CDR2 is FQDESV in the germline V gene (reference sequence). The V gene lost 5 bases and the J gene lost 5 bases, with 9 bases spanning the gap. The CDR3 runs to 12 residues. CDR3 nucleotides: TGTGCCAGCAGCCCAATAAGGGAGACCCAGTACTTC. Residues: CASSPIRETQYF.

The chain couples TRBV10-3 to TRBJ2-5; either TRBD1 or TRBD2 may supply D (5 bases each). V was pared by 6 bases and J by 5 bases, with 10 bases between. CDR3 length: 12 amino acids. Looked up from germline, CDR1 is ENHRY and CDR2 is SYGVKD. The CDR3: CAISGTWETQYF. CDR3 coding DNA: TGTGCCATCAGCGGGACCTGGGAGACCCAGTACTTC.

The chain couples TRBV14 to TRBJ2-6; D is uncertain. CDR1 and CDR2 from the germline V gene are SGHDN and FVKESK. Trimming took off 5 bases at V and 18 bases at J, with 5 bases between the two ends. The CDR3 contains 8 residues. This chain's CDR3 is CASSGQTF. The CDR3 bases are TGTGCCAGCAGCGGCCAGACTTTC. The full variable domain, its missing parts supplied by reference TRBV14 and TRBJ2-6, is EAGVTQFPSHSVIEKGQTVTLRCDPISGHDNLYWYRRVMGKEIKFLLHFVKESKQDESGMPNNRFLAERTGGTYSTLKVQPAELEDSGVYFCASSGQTFGAGSRLTVL.

This clonotype occurred many times. The J gene is TRBJ2-2, the V gene TRBV14; TRBD1 matches at 9 bases. V shed 5 bases and J 2 bases; nucleotides not matched to a gene: 6. CDR1 and CDR2 (germline): SGHDN, FVKESK. This CDR3 contains 16 residues. The CDR3 region is CASSTHRGRNTGELFF. The CDR3 DNA is TGTGCCAGCAGCACACACAGGGGGCGCAACACCGGGGAGCTGTTTTTT.